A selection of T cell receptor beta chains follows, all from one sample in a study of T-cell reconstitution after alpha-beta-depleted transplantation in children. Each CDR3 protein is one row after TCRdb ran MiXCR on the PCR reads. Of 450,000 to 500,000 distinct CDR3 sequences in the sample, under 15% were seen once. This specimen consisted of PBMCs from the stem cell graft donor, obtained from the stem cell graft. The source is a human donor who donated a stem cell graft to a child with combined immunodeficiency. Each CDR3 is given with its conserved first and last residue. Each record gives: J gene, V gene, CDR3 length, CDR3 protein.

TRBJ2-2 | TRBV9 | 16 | CASSVVSGVNTGELFF
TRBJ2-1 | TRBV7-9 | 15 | CASSRTFGAHNEQFF
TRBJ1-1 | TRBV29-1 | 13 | CSVEMGPYTEAFF
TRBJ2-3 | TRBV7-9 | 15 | CASSFSGGLTDTQYF
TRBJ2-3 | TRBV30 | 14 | CAWTSGGAADTQYF
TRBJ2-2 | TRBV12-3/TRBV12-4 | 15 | CASRVSQGITGELFF
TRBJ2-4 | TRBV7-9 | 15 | CASSLGTGFKNIQYF
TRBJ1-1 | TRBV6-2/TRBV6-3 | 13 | CASSWGSNTEAFF
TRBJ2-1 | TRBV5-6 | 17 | CASSYTVGLSSYNEQFF
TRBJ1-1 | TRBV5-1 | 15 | CASSLGGGGQYEAFF
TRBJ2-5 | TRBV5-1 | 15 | CASSLPSGQKETQYF
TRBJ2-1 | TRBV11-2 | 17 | CASGGLAGGSSYNEQFF
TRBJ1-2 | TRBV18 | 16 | CASSPRIGESFYGYTF
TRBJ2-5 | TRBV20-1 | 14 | CSARASGGQETQYF
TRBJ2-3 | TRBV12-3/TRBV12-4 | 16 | CASTPDGGGPTDTQYF
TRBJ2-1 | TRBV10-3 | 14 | CAIRDRGTYNEQFF
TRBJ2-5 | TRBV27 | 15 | CASSRGSPYQETQYF
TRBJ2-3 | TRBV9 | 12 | CASSVGSDTQYF
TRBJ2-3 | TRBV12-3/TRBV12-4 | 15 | CASSWTSGGTDTQYF
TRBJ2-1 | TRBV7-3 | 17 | CASSLGPRDRGYNEQFF
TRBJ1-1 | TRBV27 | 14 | CASSLSGVGAEAFF
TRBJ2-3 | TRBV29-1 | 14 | CSVEVTARTDTQYF
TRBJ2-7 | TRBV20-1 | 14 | CSATQLAGGSEQYF
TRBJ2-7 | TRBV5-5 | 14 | CASSSDRGTYEQYF
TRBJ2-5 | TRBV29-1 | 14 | CSVEDRTVEETQYF
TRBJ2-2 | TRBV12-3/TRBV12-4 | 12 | CASSLPHGELFF
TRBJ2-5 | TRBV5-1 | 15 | CASSSGTGSVETQYF